A single sample is the source of the 23 T cell receptor beta chains below, sequenced in a study of blood T cell repertoires in COVID-19. Using immunoSEQ multiplex PCR, the repertoire was profiled, and TCRdb retains in-frame clones only, with some absent. Among approximately 120,000 clones listed, 75% to 90% were seen once. The sequenced sample was peripheral blood. These receptors were collected from a human donor in a cohort sampled during active COVID-19.

The J gene is TRBJ2-4, the V gene TRBV12-3 or TRBV12-4; D gene uncertain. There are 12 residues in the CDR3. V lost 2 bases and J 7 bases, leaving 6 bases between the germline ends. CDR3 amino acids: CASSLSANIQYF. CDR3 nucleotide sequence: TGTGCCAGCAGTTTAAGTGCGAACATTCAGTACTTC.

The chain has TRBV4-1 and TRBJ1-5; the D gene is possibly TRBD1 (6 bases). V lost 4 bases, J lost 10 bases, and 23 bases lay in between. From germline, CDR1 is MGHRA and CDR2 YSYEKL. The CDR3 extends over 16 amino acids. The CDR3: CASSLGAVDSSLPQHF. In nucleotides, the CDR3 is TGCGCCAGCAGCCTTGGTGCCGTGGACAGTTCCCTACCCCAGCATTTT.

The chain employs TRBV6-5 and TRBJ1-5; TRBD1 agrees at 8 bases. This CDR3 contains 15 residues. Germline CDR1 and CDR2: MNHEY and SVGAGI. Trimming cost V 6 bases and J 0 bases; bases outside gene matches: 4. CDR3 sequence: CASRGTGLSNQPQHF. Here the CDR3 DNA reads TGTGCCAGCAGGGGGACAGGACTTAGCAATCAGCCCCAGCATTTT.

The chain joins TRBV24-1 to TRBJ1-2; 8 nucleotides align to TRBD1. Trimming removed 3 bases from V and 2 bases from J; junction bases left unmatched: 4. CDR3 size: 15 residues. Germline assignment: CDR1 KGHDR and CDR2 SFDVKD. This CDR3 is CATSDQNRGNYGYTF. CDR3 DNA sequence: TGTGCCACCAGTGATCAAAACAGGGGGAACTATGGCTACACCTTC.

The J gene is TRBJ2-7, the V gene TRBV5-4; 8 positions match TRBD1. Losses at the gene ends were 4 bases for V and 2 bases for J; bases not matched to a gene: 5. CDR1 is SGHNT, CDR2 YYREEE, per germline (reference sequence). CDR3 size: 14 residues. The CDR3 region is CASSTEQGAYEQYF. CDR3 coding DNA: TGTGCCAGCAGCACGGAACAGGGGGCCTACGAGCAGTACTTC.

This clone was recorded only once. The chain combines TRBV7-9 with TRBJ1-1, with a weak D call TRBD1 (6 bases). Trimming took off 5 bases at V and 3 bases at J, with 16 bases between the two ends. There are 15 residues in the CDR3. Germline V gives CDR1 SEHNR, CDR2 FQNEAQ (reference sequence). CDR3 DNA sequence: TGTGCCAGCAGCGTACCGGGACAACTTGACACTGAAGCTTTCTTT. Translating it yields CASSVPGQLDTEAFF.

V is TRBV9 and J is TRBJ2-3; D is undetermined. The V end lost 3 bases, the J end lost 3 bases, and 14 bases lay between the germline ends. The CDR3 is 15 residues long. The germline CDR1 and CDR2 sequences are SGDLS and YYNGEE. CDR3 coding DNA: TGTGCCAGCAGCGCTAACAATATCGGGACAGATACGCAGTATTTT. Amino acid sequence: CASSANNIGTDTQYF.

The chain is built from TRBV6-1 and TRBJ2-4; TRBD1 agrees at 10 bases. Trimming at V came to 4 bases and at J to 0 bases, leaving 9 bases not matched to a gene. The length of the CDR3 is 18 residues. Germline loops: CDR1 MNHNS, CDR2 SASEGT. The CDR3 spells CASSGGWTGGLAKNIQYF. The DNA of the CDR3 is TGTGCCAGCAGTGGGGGATGGACAGGGGGATTAGCCAAAAACATTCAGTACTTC.

V usage is TRBV24-1 and J usage is TRBJ2-2; 7 nucleotides align to TRBD1. The V and J ends lost 0 bases and 4 bases, in that order; junction bases with no gene match: 4. The CDR3 loop spans 16 amino acids. Per the germline V gene, CDR1 is KGHDR and CDR2 is SFDVKD. CDR3 bases: TGTGCCACCAGTGATTTGAGGGGGCAGGGCACCGGGGAGCTGTTTTTT. Protein sequence: CATSDLRGQGTGELFF.

V gene TRBV7-2 combines with J gene TRBJ2-1, with 7 bases identical to TRBD2. CDR1 and CDR2 (germline): SGHTA, FQGNSA. Unmatched junction bases numbered 23, after V lost 5 bases and J lost 7 bases. There are 19 residues in the CDR3. CDR3 residues: CASSTPRGGWAPALNEQFF. The CDR3 region has the DNA TGTGCCAGCAGCACCCCCCGCGGGGGTTGGGCGCCAGCCCTGAATGAGCAGTTCTTC.

This chain links TRBV18 with TRBJ2-6, with TRBD2 matching over 8 bases. The V and J ends lost 8 bases and 0 bases, in that order; junction bases with no gene match: 12. The CDR3 is 18 residues long. Germline lookup yields CDR1 KGHSH and CDR2 LQKENI. The CDR3 spells CASPTGGDTFSGANVLTF. The CDR3 DNA is TGTGCCAGCCCCACCGGGGGGGACACCTTCTCTGGGGCCAACGTCCTGACTTTC.

This chain connects TRBV7-9 to TRBJ2-7; TRBD2 matches 14 bases. The CDR3 spans 15 residues. The J segment lost 9 bases and the V segment lost 5 bases, leaving 9 bases of the junction unmatched. Germline values: CDR1 SEHNR, CDR2 FQNEAQ (reference sequence). DNA of the CDR3: TGTGCCAGCAGCCCGCCGGGACTAGCGGGAGAGTGGCAGTACGTC. Its protein product is CASSPPGLAGEWQYV.

This chain uses TRBV19 with TRBJ1-1; 9 bases are shared with TRBD1. There are 16 residues in the CDR3. The V segment lost 3 bases and the J segment 1 base; nucleotides outside the gene matches: 6. Germline V lookup: CDR1 LNHDA, CDR2 SQIVND (reference sequence). CDR3 in DNA: TGTGCCAGTAGTATTGGGTCGGGACAGGGGAACACTGAAGCTTTCTTT. This encodes CASSIGSGQGNTEAFF.

V is TRBV5-5 and J is TRBJ2-2; 11 nucleotides agree with TRBD2. Looked up from germline, CDR1 is SGHKS and CDR2 is YYEKEE (reference sequence). The CDR3 totals 18 residues. V shed 3 bases and J 2 bases; nucleotides not matched to a gene: 9. CDR3 residues: CASSSAPTSGINTGELFF. For the CDR3, the DNA is TGTGCCAGCAGCTCTGCCCCGACTAGCGGGATAAACACCGGGGAGCTGTTTTTT.

CDR3 loop: CASSFPTGGRGGGNTIYF. CDR3 sequence (DNA): TGTGCCAGCAGCTTCCCGACAGGGGGTCGGGGTGGTGGAAACACCATATATTTT. This rearrangement joins TRBV7-2 to TRBJ1-3; 9 bases agree with TRBD1. From germline, CDR1 is SGHTA and CDR2 FQGNSA. Trimming at V came to 3 bases and at J to 3 bases, leaving 12 bases not matched to a gene. This CDR3 is built from 18 residues.

The chain carries TRBV7-6 and TRBJ2-1, with 7 bases that match TRBD2. CDR1 is SGHVS and CDR2 is FNYEAQ in the germline V gene. Trimming removed 6 bases from V and 2 bases from J; junction bases left unmatched: 7. The CDR3 sequence is 15 residues long. CDR3 nucleotide sequence: TGTGCCAGCAGGGGGGGGACGGATGCCTACAATGAGCAGTTCTTC. It is translated as CASRGGTDAYNEQFF.

The chain combines TRBV27 with TRBJ1-2; 8 bases match TRBD1. The ends lost 5 bases at V and 4 bases at J; junction bases unmatched: 0. The CDR3 spans 12 residues. Germline CDR1 reads MNHEY; CDR2 reads SMNVEV (reference sequence). The CDR3 DNA reads as TGTGCCAGCAGTGGGACAGGCTATGGCTACACCTTC. Translation gives CASSGTGYGYTF.

This rearrangement joins TRBV12-5 to TRBJ1-2; 7 bases match TRBD1. The V and J ends lost 1 base and 1 base, in that order; junction bases with no gene match: 6. Per germline, CDR1 LGHNT and CDR2 FRNRAP. The CDR3 loop spans 16 amino acids. Written as DNA, the CDR3 is TGTGCTAGTGGTTTGGCACAGGGGAACCTTAACTATGGCTACACCTTC. Its protein is CASGLAQGNLNYGYTF.

In this sample, this clone turned up a few times. The rearrangement joins TRBV2 to TRBJ2-3, with 7 bases matching TRBD2. Germline trimming cut 7 bases from V and 5 bases from J; bases unmatched to any gene: 6. Germline CDR1 SNHLY, CDR2 FYNNEI. This CDR3 has 13 amino acids. CDR3 bases: TGTGCCAGCAAGGCGGGAGCTGGAGATACGCAGTATTTT. Its translation: CASKAGAGDTQYF. Together with reference TRBV2 and TRBJ2-3, the CDR3 gives the full variable domain: EPEVTQTPSHQVTQMGQEVILRCVPISNHLYFYWYRQILGQKVEFLVSFYNNEISEKSEIFDDQFSVERPDGSNFTLKIRSTKLEDSAMYFCASKAGAGDTQYFGPGTRLTVL.

This sequence joins TRBV15 and TRBJ1-3; D is unresolved. The germline CDR1 and CDR2 sequences are LNHNV and YYDKDF (reference sequence). This CDR3 contains 15 residues. The V gene lost 0 bases and the J gene lost 4 bases, with 10 bases spanning the gap. The CDR3 region is CATSREGGRGNTIYF. The DNA for the CDR3 is TGTGCCACCAGCAGAGAAGGAGGGAGGGGAAACACCATATATTTT.

The rearrangement uses TRBV6-6 and TRBJ2-7, with a tentative D call TRBD2 (6 bases). The CDR3 loop spans 13 amino acids. Trimming left V 6 bases short and J 0 bases short, with 9 bases between. Germline loops: CDR1 MNHNY, CDR2 SVGAGI (reference sequence). As DNA, the CDR3 is TGTGCCAGCAGCCGACTAGACTCCTACGAGCAGTACGTC. Its translation is CASSRLDSYEQYV.

V usage is TRBV6-6 and J usage is TRBJ1-2; D unclear. The CDR3 extends over 14 amino acids. Trimming pared 4 bases from V and 3 bases from J, leaving 12 bases between. Germline V gives CDR1 MNHNY, CDR2 SVGAGI (reference sequence). The CDR3 DNA sequence: TGTGCCAGCAGTTCTGTAGGGAGTGACTATGGCTACACCTTC. Encoded protein: CASSSVGSDYGYTF.

The chain couples TRBV6-6 to TRBJ2-3; D not certain. Germline V CDR1 and CDR2: MNHNY, SVGAGI (reference sequence). The CDR3 contains 13 residues. Trimming pared 5 bases from V and 6 bases from J, leaving 12 bases between. The CDR3 region has the DNA TGTGCCAGCAGTCCCCTCCTGAGGGATACGCAGTATTTT. Protein sequence: CASSPLLRDTQYF.